The 32 T cell receptor beta chains reported below all come from one sample, sequenced in a study of spatial heterogeneity in lung cancer. TCRdb reprocessed the 5' RACE reads with MiXCR, giving one entry per CDR3 protein. This table holds 3,700 or so distinct CDR3 sequences, more than 7% found once. Antigen specificity for these receptors is unknown. Time point denoted: sample taken at primary tumor resection. General observations from the study: For expanded intratumoral alpha and beta TCRs, counts tracked tumor mutation counts.

The sequenced sample was lung tumor tissue, obtained at surgery. The origin of the receptors is a male donor with early-stage non-small cell lung cancer.

By share, this clonotype counts as medium-sized. The V gene is TRBV27, the J gene TRBJ2-7; D not certain. V shed 1 base and J shed 0 bases, with 10 bases lying between them. Germline V lookup: CDR1 MNHEY, CDR2 SMNVEV (reference sequence). The CDR3 spans 15 residues. CDR3 in DNA: TGTGCCAGCAGTTTATTGGGTCCATCCTCCTACGAGCAGTACTTC. Translation gives CASSLLGPSSYEQYF.

Comment on this clonotype: This could be a read error, since a much larger clone is one nucleotide away. The genes are TRBV11-2 and TRBJ2-7; no clear D. The CDR3 has 13 amino acids. CDR1 and CDR2 from the germline V gene are SGHAT and FQNNGV. Here the CDR3 reads CVSSSQDLFEQYF. DNA for the CDR3: TGTGTCAGCAGCTCCCAGGACCTGTTCGAGCAGTACTTC.

In its sample, this clonotype is large (0.1 to 1%). The chain combines TRBV2 with TRBJ2-4; 9 bases line up with TRBD1. The junction had 2 bases not matched to a gene; V was cut back by 8 bases and J by 3 bases. Germline V gene lookup returns CDR1 SNHLY and CDR2 FYNNEI. This CDR3 contains 13 residues. Here the CDR3 DNA reads TGTGCCAGCTTGGACAGGGGCAAAAACATTCAGTACTTC. Its translation: CASLDRGKNIQYF. Filled out from reference TRBV2 and TRBJ2-4, the complete variable domain reads EPEVTQTPSHQVTQMGQEVILRCVPISNHLYFYWYRQILGQKVEFLVSFYNNEISEKSEIFDDQFSVERPDGSNFTLKIRSTKLEDSAMYFCASLDRGKNIQYFGAGTRLSVL.

This clonotype was found many times. The V and J genes are TRBV4-1 and TRBJ2-3, with D unresolved. Germline lookup yields CDR1 MGHRA and CDR2 YSYEKL. V shed 0 bases and J shed 6 bases, with 10 bases lying between them. The CDR3 is made up of 14 amino acids. The CDR3 region has the DNA TGCGCCAGCAGCCAAGAAAACCTCGCCGATACGCAGTATTTT. Translation gives CASSQENLADTQYF.

By sample fraction, this clonotype is medium-sized. V gene TRBV18 combines with J gene TRBJ2-7, with D perhaps matching TRBD2 (6 bases). The CDR3 consists of 12 residues. V lost 3 bases, J lost 6 bases, and 9 bases lay in between. CDR1 is KGHSH, CDR2 LQKENI, per germline. The CDR3 sequence: CASSPGGSEQYF. The CDR3 nucleotides are TGTGCCAGCTCACCCGGGGGTAGCGAGCAGTACTTC.

This clonotype was detected a few times. This sequence joins TRBV12-5 and TRBJ1-1; D ambiguous. The CDR3 loop spans 12 amino acids. With 0 bases removed from V and 6 bases from J, the gap between germline ends came to 5 bases. CDR1 and CDR2 from the germline V gene are LGHNT and FRNRAP. The CDR3 DNA follows: TGTGCTAGTGGTTTGGTATCTGCTGAAGCTTTCTTT. Translation: CASGLVSAEAFF.

This clonotype is labeled as medium-sized. The chain has TRBV28 and TRBJ2-7, with D possibly being TRBD2 (5 bases). CDR3 length: 12 amino acids. V was trimmed by 3 bases and J by 9 bases, leaving 12 bases between them. In germline, CDR1 is MDHEN, CDR2 SYDVKM. CDR3 protein: CASSFEEEWQYF. As DNA, the CDR3 is TGTGCCAGCAGTTTCGAGGAGGAATGGCAGTACTTC.

By sample fraction, this clonotype is medium-sized. This chain links TRBV6-2 or TRBV6-3 with TRBJ2-3; TRBD2 aligns across 10 bases. Germline loops: CDR1 MNHEY, CDR2 SVGEGT. Trimming removed 7 bases from V and 4 bases from J; junction bases left unmatched: 11. The CDR3 extends over 16 amino acids. The CDR3: CASKRPAGGLADTQYF. CDR3 DNA: TGTGCCAGCAAGAGGCCAGCGGGAGGGTTAGCAGATACGCAGTATTTT.

The rearrangement joins TRBV12-3 or TRBV12-4 to TRBJ2-1, with a possible D match to TRBD2 (6 bases). V was clipped by 2 bases and J by 4 bases, with 18 bases between them. The CDR3 consists of 17 residues. CDR3 sequence: CASSLYGGTKTYNEQFF. The CDR3 DNA reads TGTGCCAGCAGTTTATACGGCGGGACCAAGACTTACAATGAGCAGTTCTTC.

This clonotype is labeled medium-sized. The J gene is TRBJ1-2, the V gene TRBV5-1; 7 bases are a match to TRBD1. The V segment lost 4 bases and the J segment 4 bases; nucleotides outside the gene matches: 10. Germline values: CDR1 SGHRS, CDR2 YFSETQ. The CDR3 covers 15 residues. The CDR3 DNA reads TGCGCCAGCAGCGCGGGACAGACATCTGGCTATGGCTACACCTTC. Amino acid sequence: CASSAGQTSGYGYTF.

This clonotype is labeled large. The CDR3 loop reads CSVDASTQETQYF. In nucleotides, the CDR3 is TGCAGCGTTGATGCCAGTACCCAAGAGACCCAGTACTTC. The rearrangement uses TRBV29-1 and TRBJ2-5, with D unclear. CDR3 length: 13 amino acids. Between the trimmed V and J ends, which lost 3 bases and 1 base, there was a span of 9 bases. CDR1 and CDR2 from the germline V gene are SQVTM and ANQGSEA.

This clonotype was seen repeatedly, ten times or more. The genes are TRBV2 and TRBJ1-6; TRBD1 matches at 7 bases. The CDR3 loop spans 12 amino acids. V lost 8 bases to trimming and J lost 7 bases; unmatched junction nucleotides: 2. The germline gives CDR1 SNHLY, CDR2 FYNNEI. CDR3 DNA sequence: TGTGCCAGCGGGACAGAAAATTCACCCCTCCACTTT. Translating gives CASGTENSPLHF.

This clonotype is medium-sized by share. The chain employs TRBV6-5 and TRBJ1-5; perhaps TRBD1 as D (5 bases). Per germline, CDR1 MNHEY and CDR2 SVGAGI. V was pared by 4 bases and J by 4 bases, with 14 bases between. The CDR3 consists of 15 residues. The CDR3, as DNA: TGTGCCAGCAGTTTATGGGCCGGGGGTAATCAGCCCCAGCATTTT. Amino acid sequence: CASSLWAGGNQPQHF.

By proportion, this clonotype is medium-sized. The V call is TRBV6-2 or TRBV6-3, the J call TRBJ2-4; D unresolved. Between the trimmed V and J ends, which lost 4 bases and 9 bases, there was a span of 13 bases. Germline CDR1 MNHEY, CDR2 SVGEGT. This CDR3 is built from 13 residues. Here the CDR3 reads CASSSPPASIQYF. The CDR3 DNA sequence: TGTGCCAGCAGTTCCCCCCCGGCGAGCATTCAGTACTTC.

By proportion, this clonotype is medium-sized. The chain carries TRBV9 and TRBJ2-3; the D is unclear. The CDR3 sequence is 13 residues long. V lost 3 bases and J 0 bases, leaving 5 bases between the germline ends. Germline lookup yields CDR1 SGDLS and CDR2 YYNGEE. CDR3 sequence reads: CASSAYSTDTQYF. In nucleotides, the CDR3 is TGTGCCAGCAGCGCCTACAGCACAGATACGCAGTATTTT.

This clonotype was detected many times. V and J are TRBV9 and TRBJ2-7; D might be TRBD1 (6 bases). The V gene lost 0 bases and the J gene lost 3 bases, with 10 bases spanning the gap. The CDR3 is 14 amino acids. The V gene's germline CDR1 is SGDLS and CDR2 YYNGEE. CDR3 nucleotide sequence: TGTGCCAGCAGCGTAGGGGACAAGTTCTACGAGCAGTACTTC. It specifies CASSVGDKFYEQYF.

By share, this clonotype ranks as medium-sized. This chain links TRBV4-1 with TRBJ2-5, with 8 bases fitting TRBD2. CDR1 is MGHRA and CDR2 is YSYEKL in the germline V gene. V was pared by 6 bases and J by 5 bases, with 8 bases of the junction left unmatched. The CDR3 has 14 amino acids. The CDR3 region is CASSRAGGEETQYF. The CDR3 DNA sequence: TGCGCCAGCAGTCGCGCGGGGGGTGAGGAGACCCAGTACTTC.

The table lists this clonotype with many counts. The chain joins TRBV12-3 or TRBV12-4 to TRBJ2-5; 12 nucleotides agree with TRBD1. The CDR3 is made up of 13 amino acids. Trimming at V came to 5 bases and at J to 12 bases, leaving 7 bases not matched to a gene. This CDR3 reads CASSRDRGRGEYF. The CDR3 nucleotides are TGTGCCAGCAGTAGGGACAGGGGGCGCGGGGAGTACTTC.

This chain joins TRBV29-1 and TRBJ2-1, with D perhaps matching TRBD1 or TRBD2 (5 bases each). V was pared by 7 bases and J by 7 bases, with 20 bases between. Germline assignment: CDR1 SQVTM and CDR2 ANQGSEA. The CDR3 covers 14 residues. CDR3 sequence reads: CSASGLRGWNEQFF. The CDR3 nucleotides read TGCAGCGCATCGGGGCTAAGAGGGTGGAATGAGCAGTTCTTC.

This clonotype rates as medium-sized. CDR3 nucleotides: TGTGCCAGCAGGCCCGGGGGACAGGGGACTGAAGCTTTCTTT. Its translation is CASRPGGQGTEAFF. The rearrangement joins TRBV6-5 to TRBJ1-1, with 10 bases lining up with TRBD1. The CDR3 covers 14 residues. Trimming cost V 6 bases and J 5 bases; bases outside gene matches: 6. Germline CDR1 is MNHEY and CDR2 is SVGAGI.

This clonotype is judged medium-sized. J is TRBJ2-1 and V is TRBV5-5, with TRBD2 matching 11 bases. This CDR3 region has 15 residues. J was trimmed by 6 bases and V by 4 bases; bases with no gene match: 6. CDR1 and CDR2 (germline): SGHKS, YYEKEE (reference sequence). The CDR3: CASSPLAGEVNEQFF. CDR3 nucleotides: TGTGCCAGCAGCCCACTAGCGGGGGAGGTCAATGAGCAGTTCTTC.

This clonotype came up a few times. This chain links TRBV24-1 with TRBJ2-7; no clear D gene. The CDR3 length is 12 residues. Germline lookup yields CDR1 KGHDR and CDR2 SFDVKD. Trimming cost V 2 bases and J 3 bases, with 4 bases left between them. The DNA of the CDR3 is TGTGCCACCAGTGATTCCGACTACGAGCAGTACTTC. Protein product: CATSDSDYEQYF.

This clonotype was counted at least ten times. This chain uses TRBV20-1 with TRBJ1-1; 9 bases agree with TRBD1. The CDR3 length is 14 residues. The V segment lost 0 bases and the J segment 8 bases; nucleotides outside the gene matches: 7. Germline lookup yields CDR1 DFQATT and CDR2 SNEGSKA (reference sequence). CDR3 sequence reads: CSARDPGQGLEAFF. For the CDR3, the DNA is TGCAGTGCTAGAGATCCGGGACAGGGATTAGAAGCTTTCTTT.

By share, this clonotype ranks as medium-sized. This chain links TRBV7-9 with TRBJ2-5; D gene uncertain. CDR1 SEHNR and CDR2 FQNEAQ come from the germline V gene (reference sequence). The CDR3 length is 13 residues. V gave up 3 bases and J gave up 6 bases, with 11 bases separating them. CDR3 nucleotides: TGTGCCAGCAGCTTGAGCCAGACGAAGACCCAGTACTTC. Translation: CASSLSQTKTQYF.

Sample share makes this clonotype medium-sized. The CDR3 protein is CASMGFIGEADTQYF. DNA for the CDR3: TGTGCCAGCATGGGGTTCATCGGAGAGGCAGATACGCAGTATTTT. The V and J genes are TRBV12-3 or TRBV12-4 and TRBJ2-3; no reliable D call. The CDR3 runs 15 residues. Trimming took 7 bases from V and 4 from J, leaving 18 bases between them.

This clonotype is medium-sized (0.01 to 0.1%) in the sample. The chain is built from TRBV5-1 and TRBJ2-7; D may be TRBD1 or TRBD2 (5 bases each). V was pared by 4 bases and J by 5 bases, with 13 bases between. This CDR3 has 13 amino acids. Per the germline V gene, CDR1 is SGHRS and CDR2 is YFSETQ. CDR3 loop: CASSARDLHEQYF. The DNA for the CDR3 is TGCGCCAGCAGCGCCCGGGACCTCCACGAGCAGTACTTC.

This chain joins TRBV24-1 and TRBJ2-3; TRBD2 might be the D (6 bases). The V and J ends lost 3 bases and 4 bases respectively, with 10 bases between them. Per the germline V gene, CDR1 is KGHDR and CDR2 is SFDVKD. The CDR3 runs 14 residues. CDR3 protein: CATSDPGLSDTQYF. Written as DNA, the CDR3 is TGTGCCACCAGTGATCCGGGACTTTCAGATACGCAGTATTTT.

This clonotype has ten or more counts. The CDR3 DNA follows: TGTGCCAGCAGCTTAGCCCGGGACAGTCTCACAGATACGCAGTATTTT. Amino acid sequence: CASSLARDSLTDTQYF. The chain links TRBV7-8 to TRBJ2-3; TRBD1 matches at 7 bases. The CDR3 is 16 amino acids. Germline-derived CDR1 and CDR2 are SGHVS and FQNEAQ. V was pared by 0 bases and J by 2 bases, with 5 bases of the junction left unmatched.

By share, this clonotype ranks as medium-sized. The rearrangement uses TRBV12-3 or TRBV12-4 and TRBJ2-1; maybe TRBD1 (8 bases). The CDR3 sequence is 12 residues long. Trimming stripped 5 bases from V and 12 bases from J, with 14 bases between. The chain's CDR3 is CASSEQGGRQFF. The CDR3 DNA reads TGTGCCAGCAGTGAACAGGGGGGGCGGCAGTTCTTC.

This clonotype is medium-sized within its sample. This chain links TRBV19 with TRBJ2-1; 9 nucleotides line up with TRBD2. The V gene's germline CDR1 is LNHDA and CDR2 SQIVND (reference sequence). The CDR3 extends over 13 amino acids. J gave up 7 bases and V 7 bases, and 5 bases lay outside the gene matches. In nucleotides, the CDR3 is TGTGCCAGTAAAGGACTAGCGTTGAATGAGCAGTTCTTC. Residues: CASKGLALNEQFF.

This clonotype was counted many times. V gene TRBV9 combines with J gene TRBJ1-6; no reliable D call. V lost 8 bases, J lost 4 bases, and 13 bases lay in between. This CDR3 has 14 amino acids. The germline gives CDR1 SGDLS, CDR2 YYNGEE. CDR3 sequence: CASGPDSYNSPLHF. CDR3 DNA: TGTGCCAGTGGCCCAGATTCTTATAATTCACCCCTCCACTTT. The whole variable domain, remainder taken from reference TRBV9 and TRBJ1-6, is DSGVTQTPKHLITATGQRVTLRCSPRSGDLSVYWYQQSLDQGLQFLIQYYNGEERAKGNILERFSAQQFPDLHSELNLSSLELGDSALYFCASGPDSYNSPLHFGNGTRLTVT.

This chain uses TRBV7-9 with TRBJ2-3; D is possibly TRBD1 or TRBD2 (5 bases each). Germline-derived CDR1 and CDR2 are SEHNR and FQNEAQ (reference sequence). The CDR3 is 15 amino acids. V shed 2 bases and J shed 2 bases, with 11 bases lying between them. CDR3 in DNA: TGTGCCAGCAGCTTAAGTTCCGGGACCACAGATACGCAGTATTTT. Protein sequence: CASSLSSGTTDTQYF.